Below, 30 T cell receptor beta chains from the same sample are listed, as sequenced in a study of T cell responses to AZD1222 COVID-19 vaccine. Here immunoSEQ multiplex PCR was the method, and the copy in TCRdb shows in-frame clones only, minus some. The data hold 100,000 or so clones, with around nine tenths observed a single time. The starting material was peripheral blood, obtained 28 days after the second AZD1222 dose. All receptors derive from an adult who received the AZD1222 COVID-19 vaccine.

The chain couples TRBV19 to TRBJ2-2; D remains unclear. Trimming stripped 4 bases from V and 8 bases from J, with 5 bases between. The length of the CDR3 is 11 residues. Per germline, CDR1 LNHDA and CDR2 SQIVND (reference sequence). The CDR3 is CASSRGGELFF. CDR3 DNA: TGTGCCAGTAGTAGGGGTGGGGAGCTGTTTTTT.

V gene TRBV9 combines with J gene TRBJ1-2; D not resolved. V dropped 3 bases and J dropped 2 bases, with 2 bases sitting between them. The CDR3 is 11 amino acids. Germline V CDR1 and CDR2: SGDLS, YYNGEE. CDR3 sequence: CASSDNYGYTF. CDR3 nucleotide sequence: TGTGCCAGCAGCGACAACTATGGCTACACCTTC.

This rearrangement joins TRBV5-1 to TRBJ1-1; 8 bases are a match to TRBD1. This CDR3 spans 15 amino acids. J was trimmed by 5 bases and V by 5 bases; bases with no gene match: 11. The germline V gene encodes CDR1 SGHRS and CDR2 YFSETQ. CDR3 nucleotide sequence: TGCGCCAGCAGACTCGACAGGGGCAGGGGGACTGAAGCTTTCTTT. Protein product: CASRLDRGRGTEAFF.

The rearrangement uses TRBV7-2 and TRBJ1-1; D unclear. Germline V lookup: CDR1 SGHTA, CDR2 FQGNSA. The CDR3 runs to 13 residues. V lost 2 bases to trimming and J lost 1 base, with 5 bases between them. In DNA, the CDR3 is TGTGCCAGCAGCTTAAGACAGAACACTGAAGCTTTCTTT. Protein: CASSLRQNTEAFF.

The DNA for the CDR3 is TGTGCCAGCAGCTTATTCCCCCCTAGCGGGGGGCCAGGGGAGCTGTTTTTT. Translated, it gives CASSLFPPSGGPGELFF. The chain has TRBV7-3 and TRBJ2-2, with TRBD2 matching over 11 bases. The ends lost 2 bases at V and 8 bases at J; junction bases unmatched: 10. CDR1 is SGHTA and CDR2 is FQGTGA in the germline V gene. This CDR3 spans 17 amino acids.

The chain combines TRBV5-6 with TRBJ1-2; D remains unclear. CDR3 length equals 14 residues. Germline V CDR1 and CDR2: SGHDT, YYEEEE. With 4 bases removed from V and 8 bases from J, the gap between germline ends came to 18 bases. CDR3 region: CASSHSFRGSGYTF. The CDR3 coding sequence is TGTGCCAGCAGCCACTCCTTCCGGGGATCCGGCTACACCTTC.

The J gene is TRBJ1-5, the V gene TRBV2; D remains ambiguous. The V gene lost 4 bases and the J gene lost 2 bases, with 9 bases spanning the gap. Per the germline V gene, CDR1 is SNHLY and CDR2 is FYNNEI. The length of the CDR3 is 14 residues. The chain's CDR3 is CASSGPNRNQPQHF. The CDR3 DNA follows: TGTGCCAGCAGTGGACCAAATCGCAATCAGCCCCAGCATTTT.

The CDR3 DNA sequence: TGTGCCAGCAGTTTGCGGGGGGGAGAGACCCAGTACTTC. This translates into CASSLRGGETQYF. The genes are TRBV27 and TRBJ2-5, with 9 bases identical to TRBD2. The V and J ends lost 3 bases and 4 bases, in that order; junction bases with no gene match: 0. There are 13 residues in the CDR3. In germline, CDR1 is MNHEY, CDR2 SMNVEV (reference sequence).

This clone was counted a few times. V gene TRBV10-1 combines with J gene TRBJ1-3, with a weak D call TRBD1 (5 bases). CDR3 size: 16 residues. Germline V gives CDR1 WNHNN, CDR2 SYGVQD (reference sequence). Between the trimmed V and J ends, which lost 7 bases and 0 bases, there was a span of 16 bases. CDR3 sequence reads: CASIKGRHSSGNTIYF. Written as DNA, the CDR3 is TGCGCCAGCATCAAGGGACGGCACTCCTCTGGAAACACCATATATTTT.

CDR3 in DNA: TGTGCCAGCATCTATCCAGGGGGCCGATCACCCCTCCACTTT. Amino acid sequence: CASIYPGGRSPLHF. J is TRBJ1-6 and V is TRBV6-5; the match to TRBD1 covers 8 bases. The J segment lost 10 bases and the V segment lost 7 bases, leaving 9 bases of the junction unmatched. The CDR3 runs 14 residues. The germline gives CDR1 MNHEY, CDR2 SVGAGI.

The rearrangement joins TRBV7-9 to TRBJ1-1, with D perhaps TRBD1 (6 bases). Germline loops: CDR1 SEHNR, CDR2 FQNEAQ (reference sequence). CDR3 length: 13 residues. V was trimmed by 6 bases and J by 6 bases, leaving 14 bases between them. CDR3 protein: CASSSPGEAEAFF. The CDR3 DNA reads as TGTGCCAGCAGTTCACCAGGGGAGGCTGAAGCTTTCTTT. Supplemented by reference TRBV7-9 and TRBJ1-1, the full variable domain reads DTGVSQNPRHKITKRGQNVTFRCDPISEHNRLYWYRQTLGQGPEFLTYFQNEAQLEKSRLLSDRFSAERPKGSFSTLEIQRTEQGDSAMYLCASSSPGEAEAFFGQGTRLTVV.

The chain joins TRBV7-9 to TRBJ1-2; D is ambiguous. The germline CDR1 and CDR2 sequences are SEHNR and FQNEAQ (reference sequence). Between the trimmed V and J ends, which lost 3 bases and 8 bases, there was a span of 19 bases. This CDR3 is 15 amino acids long. CDR3 in amino acids: CASSLLGSRGGGYTF. The CDR3 coding sequence is TGTGCCAGCAGCTTGCTGGGCAGCCGAGGAGGAGGCTACACCTTC.

The gene calls are TRBV30 and TRBJ2-2; tentatively, D is TRBD1 or TRBD2 (6 bases each). CDR1 and CDR2 (germline): GTSNPN, SVGIG (reference sequence). Trimming took off 4 bases at V and 6 bases at J, with 18 bases between the two ends. This CDR3 comprises 15 residues. This chain's CDR3 is CAWNSGATGAGELFF. The CDR3 nucleotides read TGTGCCTGGAATTCGGGGGCCACCGGGGCCGGGGAGCTGTTTTTT.

The chain's CDR3 is CASLRRPQGDEQFF. The CDR3 nucleotides read TGTGCCAGCCTAAGGAGACCCCAGGGGGATGAGCAGTTCTTC. The chain employs TRBV7-8 and TRBJ2-1; TRBD1 agrees at 7 bases. The V segment lost 8 bases and the J segment 8 bases; nucleotides outside the gene matches: 12. Germline lookup yields CDR1 SGHVS and CDR2 FQNEAQ. CDR3 length: 14 amino acids.

The CDR3 DNA reads TGTGCCAGTAGTATTACGGGAAACACTGAAGCTTTCTTT. This gives the protein CASSITGNTEAFF. This sequence joins TRBV19 and TRBJ1-1; no clear D. Per germline, CDR1 LNHDA and CDR2 SQIVND (reference sequence). The CDR3 contains 13 residues. With 3 bases removed from V and 2 bases from J, the gap between germline ends came to 7 bases.

The chain combines TRBV19 with TRBJ1-1; tentatively, D is TRBD1 (5 bases). Germline V CDR1 and CDR2: LNHDA, SQIVND (reference sequence). The CDR3 is 13 amino acids. V dropped 7 bases and J dropped 1 base, with 10 bases sitting between them. The CDR3 coding sequence is TGTGCCAGTAATAGGGGCACGAACACTGAAGCTTTCTTT. It is translated as CASNRGTNTEAFF.

V usage is TRBV5-4 and J usage is TRBJ2-3, with 9 bases identical to TRBD2. Trimming removed 4 bases from V and 2 bases from J; junction bases left unmatched: 5. The length of the CDR3 is 15 residues. CDR1 is SGHNT and CDR2 is YYREEE in the germline V gene (reference sequence). CDR3 region: CASSEGLAVTDTQYF. The CDR3 DNA is TGTGCCAGCAGCGAGGGACTAGCTGTCACAGATACGCAGTATTTT.

This clone appeared once. J is TRBJ2-5 and V is TRBV6-5; D not certain. The CDR3 loop spans 14 amino acids. CDR1 MNHEY and CDR2 SVGAGI come from the germline V gene. Trimming stripped 4 bases from V and 2 bases from J, with 11 bases between. CDR3 sequence (DNA): TGTGCCAGCAGTTCATCCGGGTCACAAGAGACCCAGTACTTC. Protein product: CASSSSGSQETQYF.

This chain connects TRBV5-1 to TRBJ2-1; 9 bases agree with TRBD1. CDR1 is SGHRS, CDR2 YFSETQ, per germline. Trimming removed 6 bases from V and 6 bases from J; junction bases left unmatched: 10. The CDR3 spans 15 residues. This CDR3 reads CASTPRDRVGNEQFF. The CDR3 DNA sequence: TGCGCCAGCACCCCTCGGGACAGGGTTGGCAATGAGCAGTTCTTC.

This chain uses TRBV6-2 or TRBV6-3 with TRBJ2-1; D is unresolved. Trimming removed 6 bases from V and 5 bases from J, with 5 bases in between. This CDR3 has 11 residues. The V gene's germline CDR1 is MNHEY and CDR2 SVGEGT. CDR3 amino acids: CASSPDNEQFF. The CDR3 region has the DNA TGTGCCAGCAGCCCCGACAATGAGCAGTTCTTC.

This clone is classed as medium-sized (0.01 to 0.1%). This chain links TRBV5-6 with TRBJ2-1; no reliable D call. With 0 bases removed from V and 8 bases from J, the gap between germline ends came to 9 bases. The V gene's germline CDR1 is SGHDT and CDR2 YYEEEE. The CDR3 has 13 amino acids. In DNA, the CDR3 is TGTGCCAGCAGCTTGGTAGGGTGGGATGAGCAGTTCTTC. As protein: CASSLVGWDEQFF.

The chain employs TRBV14 and TRBJ2-7; D remains unclear. Trimming removed 6 bases at V and 4 bases at J, with 22 bases between. Germline V lookup: CDR1 SGHDN, CDR2 FVKESK. The CDR3 runs to 16 residues. Here the CDR3 DNA reads TGTGCCAGCAGACCAAGAAACTCGACACCACTATACGAGCAGTACTTC. This sequence encodes CASRPRNSTPLYEQYF.

The chain uses TRBV5-1 and TRBJ1-1, with TRBD1 matching over 10 bases. The ends lost 0 bases at V and 6 bases at J; junction bases unmatched: 8. This CDR3 spans 16 amino acids. Germline values: CDR1 SGHRS, CDR2 YFSETQ. The CDR3 DNA reads as TGCGCCAGCAGCTTGGGCCTGGGGACAGGGGTTTCTGAAGCTTTCTTT. Residues: CASSLGLGTGVSEAFF. Variable domain in full (rest from reference TRBV5-1 and TRBJ1-1): KAGVTQTPRYLIKTRGQQVTLSCSPISGHRSVSWYQQTPGQGLQFLFEYFSETQRNKGNFPGRFSGRQFSNSRSEMNVSTLELGDSALYLCASSLGLGTGVSEAFFGQGTRLTVV.

The chain carries TRBV5-1 and TRBJ2-1; 9 bases line up with TRBD2. There are 14 residues in the CDR3. V shed 6 bases, J shed 8 bases, and the junction held 9 bases outside the gene matches. CDR1 and CDR2 (germline): SGHRS, YFSETQ. The CDR3 region is CASNPGLATDEQFF. Here the CDR3 DNA reads TGCGCCAGCAATCCGGGACTAGCAACCGATGAGCAGTTCTTC.

The CDR3 spells CASSLGRADTEAFF. CDR3 bases: TGTGCCAGCAGTTTGGGCAGGGCGGACACTGAAGCTTTCTTT. The chain uses TRBV28 and TRBJ1-1; maybe TRBD1 (5 bases). The V gene lost 3 bases and the J gene lost 3 bases, with 11 bases spanning the gap. Looked up from germline, CDR1 is MDHEN and CDR2 is SYDVKM. The CDR3 contains 14 residues.

This chain uses TRBV19 with TRBJ1-1; D unclear. Per the germline V gene, CDR1 is LNHDA and CDR2 is SQIVND (reference sequence). This CDR3 region has 15 residues. V was pared by 6 bases and J by 1 base, with 15 bases between. DNA for the CDR3: TGTGCCAGTAGCGGCCTGGTCCCTGCGAACACTGAAGCTTTCTTT. It encodes CASSGLVPANTEAFF.

The rearrangement uses TRBV27 and TRBJ1-5, with unresolved D. Germline values: CDR1 MNHEY, CDR2 SMNVEV (reference sequence). This CDR3 region has 15 residues. V was shortened by 2 bases and J by 5 bases, with 13 bases between the two germline ends. The CDR3 sequence: CASSLRRGIDQPQHF. The CDR3 nucleotides read TGTGCCAGCAGTTTAAGACGGGGAATCGATCAGCCCCAGCATTTT.

This clone appeared a few times. The J gene is TRBJ1-2, the V gene TRBV30, with TRBD1 identical over 9 bases. The CDR3 consists of 13 residues. Germline CDR1 is GTSNPN and CDR2 is SVGIG (reference sequence). The J segment lost 8 bases and the V segment lost 3 bases, leaving 7 bases of the junction unmatched. CDR3 protein: CAWRHRGLGGYTF. CDR3 coding DNA: TGTGCCTGGAGACACAGGGGGCTGGGCGGCTACACCTTC.

The chain recombines TRBV24-1 with TRBJ1-4, with TRBD1 identical over 8 bases. There are 15 residues in the CDR3. Per germline, CDR1 KGHDR and CDR2 SFDVKD. The V segment lost 7 bases and the J segment 2 bases; nucleotides outside the gene matches: 5. In DNA form, the CDR3 reads TGTGCCACCAGACCCGGACAGGGCACTAATGAAAAACTGTTTTTT. Its translation is CATRPGQGTNEKLFF.

The CDR3 DNA follows: TGTGCCAGCAGCGTAGGACAGGGTTATGGCTACACCTTC. Amino acids: CASSVGQGYGYTF. The rearrangement joins TRBV9 to TRBJ1-2; 7 bases align to TRBD1. J was trimmed by 5 bases and V by 0 bases; bases with no gene match: 1. Germline CDR1 SGDLS, CDR2 YYNGEE. This CDR3 spans 13 amino acids.